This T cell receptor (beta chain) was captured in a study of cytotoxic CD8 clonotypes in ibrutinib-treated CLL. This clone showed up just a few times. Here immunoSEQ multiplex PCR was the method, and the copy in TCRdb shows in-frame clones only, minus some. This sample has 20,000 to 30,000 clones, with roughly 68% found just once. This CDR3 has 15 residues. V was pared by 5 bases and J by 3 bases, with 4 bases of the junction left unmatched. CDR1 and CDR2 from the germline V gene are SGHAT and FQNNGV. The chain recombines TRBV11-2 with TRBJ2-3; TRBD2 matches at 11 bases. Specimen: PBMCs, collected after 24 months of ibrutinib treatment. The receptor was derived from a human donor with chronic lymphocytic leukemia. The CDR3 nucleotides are TGTGCCAGCAGCCCGGGGACTAGCGGTACAGATACGCAGTATTTT. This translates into CASSPGTSGTDTQYF.